Listed below are T cell receptor beta chains from one sample, sequenced in a study of OX40 agonist ivuxolimab in advanced cancers. TCRdb's copy holds only in-frame clones and misses some; the assay was immunoSEQ multiplex PCR. The sample lists tens of thousands of clones, roughly 90% occurring once. The specimen was CD4+ or CD8+ T cells sorted from blood, collected in a trial of the OX40 agonist ivuxolimab. The receptors originated from an adult with an advanced solid tumor such as melanoma, head and neck, liver or kidney cancer. CDR3s include the opening cysteine and the closing phenylalanine or tryptophan. D genes are given only for firm matches. Only part of the rows carry a size: once, few, many, or a class if the clone is expanded.

j_call | v_call | d_call | clone_size | cdr3_aa | cdr3_nt
TRBJ2-1 | TRBV7-6 | TRBD2 | NA | CASSLGTSGGMRNEQFF | TGTGCCAGCAGCCTAGGGACTAGCGGGGGTATGAGGAATGAGCAGTTCTTC
TRBJ1-2 | TRBV11-2 | TRBD1 | NA | CASSLGTGFTHGYTF | TGTGCCAGCAGCTTAGGGACAGGGTTCACCCATGGCTACACCTTC
TRBJ2-7 | TRBV4-3 | NA | medium-sized | CASSQEGWDEQYF | TGCGCCAGCAGCCAAGAGGGTTGGGACGAGCAGTACTTC
TRBJ2-7 | TRBV7-8 | NA | NA | CASSLKMVGLPGEQYF | TGTGCCAGCAGCTTAAAAATGGTAGGACTCCCGGGCGAGCAGTACTTC
TRBJ2-3 | TRBV7-6 | NA | NA | CASSLAAGGPTDTQYF | TGTGCCAGCAGCTTAGCGGCTGGGGGTCCCACAGATACGCAGTATTTT
TRBJ1-4 | TRBV4-3 | NA | NA | CASSQDHGMTVEKLFF | TGCGCCAGCAGCCAAGATCACGGGATGACTGTTGAAAAACTGTTTTTT
TRBJ2-7 | TRBV5-4 | NA | NA | CASSGWDTAYEQYF | TGTGCCAGCAGCGGGTGGGACACCGCCTACGAGCAGTACTTC
TRBJ2-1 | TRBV30 | NA | once | CALESYNEQFF | TGTGCCTTGGAGTCCTACAATGAGCAGTTCTTC
TRBJ1-3 | TRBV7-6 | NA | NA | CASSSGVYSGNTIYF | TGTGCCAGCAGCTCAGGGGTCTACTCTGGAAACACCATATATTTT
TRBJ1-1 | TRBV10-2 | NA | once | CASREGRYTEAFF | TGCGCCAGCAGGGAGGGGCGATACACTGAAGCTTTCTTT
TRBJ1-3 | TRBV9 | NA | NA | CASSVAKRIGEGEGSGNTIYF | TGTGCCAGCAGCGTAGCGAAAAGGATCGGGGAGGGGGAAGGCTCTGGAAACACCATATATTTT
TRBJ2-7 | TRBV29-1 | NA | NA | CSVGWGQNSYEQYF | TGCAGCGTTGGGTGGGGTCAGAACTCCTACGAGCAGTACTTC
TRBJ2-7 | TRBV5-4 | TRBD1 | NA | CASSPGGTGVYEQYF | TGTGCCAGCAGCCCGGGGGGGACAGGGGTGTACGAGCAGTACTTC
TRBJ2-2 | TRBV19 | NA | NA | CASSPRGGELFF | TGTGCCAGTAGTCCCCGGGGGGGGGAGCTGTTTTTT
TRBJ2-7 | TRBV7-2 | NA | NA | CASSKDRGSYEQYF | TGTGCCAGCAGCAAGGATAGGGGCTCCTACGAGCAGTACTTC
TRBJ2-1 | TRBV10-1 | TRBD2 | once | CASSEGGLHNEQFF | TGCGCCAGCAGTGAGGGGGGACTACACAATGAGCAGTTCTTC
TRBJ1-5 | TRBV6-1 | NA | once | CASTQGSQPQHF | TGTGCCAGCACCCAGGGTAGCCAGCCCCAGCATTTT
TRBJ2-7 | TRBV6-6 | NA | NA | CASSYSDPSSYEQYF | TGTGCCAGCAGTTACTCCGACCCCAGCTCCTACGAGCAGTACTTC
TRBJ2-1 | TRBV6-5 | TRBD2 | NA | CASSYSGGPYNEQFF | TGTGCCAGCAGTTACAGCGGGGGCCCGTACAATGAGCAGTTCTTC
TRBJ1-6 | TRBV15 | NA | NA | CATSRDGTRSDSPLHF | TGTGCCACCAGCAGAGATGGGACAAGGTCGGATTCACCCCTCCACTTT
TRBJ1-5 | TRBV29-1 | NA | NA | CSVVQGYNQPQHF | TGCAGCGTTGTTCAGGGATATAATCAGCCCCAGCATTTT
TRBJ1-2 | TRBV5-6 | TRBD1 | once | CASSSGQEPNYGYTF | TGTGCCAGCAGCAGCGGACAGGAACCTAACTATGGCTACACCTTC
TRBJ2-3 | TRBV14 | TRBD2 | NA | CASSRRLAGDLTDTQYF | TGTGCCAGCAGCAGGCGACTAGCGGGGGACCTCACAGATACGCAGTATTTT
TRBJ1-6 | TRBV10-3 | NA | NA | CAISQEESSYNSPLHF | TGTGCCATCAGTCAAGAGGAGAGCTCCTATAATTCACCCCTCCACTTT
TRBJ1-5 | TRBV10-2 | TRBD1 | NA | CASRGQGENQPQHF | TGCGCCAGCAGGGGACAGGGCGAAAATCAGCCCCAGCATTTT
TRBJ1-4 | TRBV19 | NA | NA | CASSTGGEKLFF | TGTGCCAGTAGTACAGGAGGTGAAAAACTGTTTTTT
TRBJ2-7 | TRBV6-5 | TRBD1 | NA | CASSPLTGADEQYF | TGTGCCAGCAGCCCACTGACAGGGGCCGACGAGCAGTACTTC
TRBJ1-4 | TRBV7-6 | NA | NA | CASSLDRGQDQPVRKKLFF | TGTGCCAGCAGCTTAGATCGGGGCCAGGACCAACCTGTAAGGAAAAAACTGTTTTTT
TRBJ1-5 | TRBV7-9 | NA | NA | CASSFGWGQPQHF | TGTGCCAGCAGCTTCGGGTGGGGGCAGCCCCAGCATTTT
TRBJ1-1 | TRBV23-1 | TRBD1 | NA | CASSRPGQGRNTEAFF | TGCGCCAGCAGTCGCCCTGGACAGGGTAGGAACACTGAAGCTTTCTTT
TRBJ2-5 | TRBV5-4 | NA | once | CASSFGLSGAGGETQYF | TGTGCCAGCAGCTTTGGTCTTTCGGGGGCCGGGGGGGAGACCCAGTACTTC
TRBJ2-7 | TRBV4-1 | NA | once | CASSQSFDSLYEQYF | TGCGCCAGCAGCCAATCTTTTGACAGCCTATACGAGCAGTACTTC
TRBJ1-5 | TRBV4-1 | NA | once | CASSQLQGVQPQHF | TGCGCCAGCAGCCAACTACAGGGCGTTCAGCCCCAGCATTTT
TRBJ2-5 | TRBV9 | TRBD2 | NA | CASSVSGVETQYF | TGTGCCAGCAGCGTAAGCGGGGTAGAGACCCAGTACTTC
TRBJ2-1 | TRBV7-9 | NA | NA | CASSLGNDEQFF | TGTGCCAGCAGCTTAGGTAACGATGAGCAGTTCTTC
TRBJ2-7 | TRBV13 | TRBD1 | NA | CASSSWTGRSEQYF | TGTGCCAGCAGCTCCTGGACAGGGCGAAGCGAGCAGTACTTC
TRBJ2-3 | TRBV28 | TRBD2 | NA | CASSPRTSGGDTDTQYF | TGTGCCAGCAGTCCCCGGACTAGCGGGGGGGACACAGATACGCAGTATTTT
TRBJ2-1 | TRBV9 | NA | NA | CASSGSWGYNEQFF | TGTGCCAGCAGCGGCAGTTGGGGCTACAATGAGCAGTTCTTC
TRBJ2-7 | TRBV27 | NA | NA | CASSLGSGAFYEQYF | TGTGCCAGCAGTTTAGGCTCAGGGGCGTTCTACGAGCAGTACTTC
TRBJ2-7 | TRBV27 | NA | NA | CASGKTDDLTYEQYF | TGTGCCAGCGGGAAAACAGACGACCTAACCTACGAGCAGTACTTC
TRBJ1-2 | TRBV9 | NA | NA | CASRKSYGYTF | TGTGCCAGCAGAAAAAGCTATGGCTACACCTTC
TRBJ2-3 | TRBV6-4 | NA | NA | CASSGGSPVDTQYF | TGTGCCAGCAGCGGCGGGTCCCCTGTAGATACGCAGTATTTT
TRBJ2-7 | TRBV27 | NA | NA | CASSTTGYEQYF | TGTGCCAGCAGCACAACAGGTTACGAGCAGTACTTC
TRBJ1-1 | TRBV6-1 | TRBD1 | NA | CASSEGPGGAGYTEAFF | TGTGCCAGCAGTGAAGGACCAGGGGGCGCCGGGTACACTGAAGCTTTCTTT
TRBJ1-4 | TRBV11-2 | TRBD1 | NA | CASSFGRGDEKLFF | TGTGCCAGCAGCTTTGGCAGGGGGGATGAAAAACTGTTTTTT
TRBJ1-2 | TRBV6-1 | NA | NA | CASSEDTGWNYGYTF | TGTGCCAGCAGTGAAGATACAGGGTGGAACTATGGCTACACCTTC
TRBJ2-3 | TRBV29-1 | NA | NA | CSVSDSTDTQYF | TGCAGCGTTTCGGACAGCACAGATACGCAGTATTTT
TRBJ1-5 | TRBV15 | NA | NA | CATSSGNQPQHF | TGTGCCACCAGCAGCGGGAATCAGCCCCAGCATTTT
TRBJ1-1 | TRBV15 | NA | NA | CATSRAGGATEAFF | TGTGCCACCAGCAGGGCGGGAGGTGCCACTGAAGCTTTCTTT
TRBJ1-6 | TRBV4-3 | NA | NA | CASSQEVTTGAYNSPLHF | TGCGCCAGCAGCCAAGAGGTCACAACCGGGGCCTATAATTCACCCCTCCACTTT
TRBJ1-6 | TRBV5-8 | NA | NA | CASSLEQSLLHF | TGTGCCAGCAGCTTGGAACAGTCGCTCCTCCACTTT
TRBJ1-2 | TRBV27 | NA | NA | CASSWGGGRYTF | TGTGCCAGCAGTTGGGGAGGAGGGCGTTACACCTTC
TRBJ2-1 | TRBV7-2 | TRBD2 | NA | CASSLLAGAPNEQFF | TGTGCCAGCAGCTTACTAGCGGGGGCCCCTAATGAGCAGTTCTTC
TRBJ2-3 | TRBV15 | NA | once | CATPWEYF | TGTGCCACCCCGTGGGAGTATTTT
TRBJ1-5 | TRBV30 | NA | NA | CAWSVHPGPQHF | TGTGCCTGGAGTGTACACCCCGGGCCCCAGCATTTT